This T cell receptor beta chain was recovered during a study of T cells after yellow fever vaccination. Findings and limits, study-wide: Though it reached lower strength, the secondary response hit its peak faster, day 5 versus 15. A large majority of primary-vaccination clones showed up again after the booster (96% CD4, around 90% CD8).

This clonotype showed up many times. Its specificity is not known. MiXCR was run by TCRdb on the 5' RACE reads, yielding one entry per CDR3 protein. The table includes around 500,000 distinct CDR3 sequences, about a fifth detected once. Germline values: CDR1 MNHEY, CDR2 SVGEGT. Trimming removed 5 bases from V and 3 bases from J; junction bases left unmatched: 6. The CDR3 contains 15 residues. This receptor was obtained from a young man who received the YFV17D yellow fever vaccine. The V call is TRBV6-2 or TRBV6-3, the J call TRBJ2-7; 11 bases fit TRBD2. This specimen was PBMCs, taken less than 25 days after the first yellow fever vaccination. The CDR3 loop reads CASSTSSGGLYEQYF. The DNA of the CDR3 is TGTGCCAGCAGTACCTCTAGCGGGGGGCTCTACGAGCAGTACTTC.